This T cell receptor (beta chain) was identified in a study of type 1 regulatory T cells. This CDR3 region has 15 residues. Per the germline V gene, CDR1 is SGHNT and CDR2 is YYREEE (reference sequence). Trimming removed 0 bases from V and 7 bases from J; junction bases left unmatched: 6. A single record per CDR3 protein comes from TCRdb applying MiXCR to the reads. The data show over 90,000 distinct CDR3 sequences, about a third seen once. This clonotype was obtained from a human donor in good health. The source material was CD4+ T cells, either the whole sample or a sorted fraction (not recorded which). The V and J genes are TRBV5-4 and TRBJ2-3; TRBD2 matches at 9 bases. The CDR3, as DNA: TGTGCCAGCAGCTTGGCCGGGCGGGAGGGTCATACGCAGTATTTT. Its protein product is CASSLAGREGHTQYF.